A selection of T cell receptor beta chains follows, all from one sample in a study of T cell responses to AZD1222 COVID-19 vaccine. Clones were read by immunoSEQ multiplex PCR, and TCRdb kept only the in-frame ones, dropping some. Of 90,000 to 130,000 clones listed, about 86% are singletons. The sample was peripheral blood, taken on day 0 of AZD1222 vaccination. Receptors were obtained from an adult in good health. The CDR3 runs from the conserved cysteine through the conserved F or W. Each record gives: clone size, D gene, J gene, V gene, CDR3 DNA, CDR3 protein. The D gene is left open where the match is weak. Clone size is given for some rows only: seen once, a few or many times, or a class if the clone is expanded.

abundance: NA; d_gene: NA; j_gene: TRBJ2-3; v_gene: TRBV25-1; CDR3nt: TGTGCCAGCAGTGAATACCAGGGATCAGATACGCAGTATTTT; CDR3aa: CASSEYQGSDTQYF
abundance: NA; d_gene: NA; j_gene: TRBJ1-2; v_gene: TRBV5-1; CDR3nt: TGCGCCAGCAGCTTTTCGGGGGAGGGTGGCTACACCTTC; CDR3aa: CASSFSGEGGYTF
abundance: NA; d_gene: NA; j_gene: TRBJ1-1; v_gene: TRBV28; CDR3nt: TGTGCCAGCAGCCACAGGATGAACACTGAAGCTTTCTTT; CDR3aa: CASSHRMNTEAFF
abundance: NA; d_gene: NA; j_gene: TRBJ1-5; v_gene: TRBV21-1; CDR3nt: TGTGCCAGCAGCAAAGTCGTATGGGGAGGGAATCAGCCCCAGCATTTT; CDR3aa: CASSKVVWGGNQPQHF
abundance: NA; d_gene: NA; j_gene: TRBJ2-3; v_gene: TRBV9; CDR3nt: TGTGCCAGCAGCCCGCTAGGTCTTAACCCAGATACGCAGTATTTT; CDR3aa: CASSPLGLNPDTQYF
abundance: NA; d_gene: NA; j_gene: TRBJ1-6; v_gene: TRBV30; CDR3nt: TGTGCCTGGAGTTCTTCCCACTCTAACTCCTATAATTCACCCCTCCACTTT; CDR3aa: CAWSSSHSNSYNSPLHF
abundance: NA; d_gene: NA; j_gene: TRBJ1-3; v_gene: TRBV20-1; CDR3nt: TGCAGTGCTAGTCCCAGAGCTGGAAACACCATATATTTT; CDR3aa: CSASPRAGNTIYF
abundance: NA; d_gene: NA; j_gene: TRBJ2-3; v_gene: TRBV6-5; CDR3nt: TGTGCCAGCGGCAGGGATACGCAGTATTTT; CDR3aa: CASGRDTQYF
abundance: few; d_gene: TRBD1; j_gene: TRBJ1-6; v_gene: TRBV3-1/TRBV3-2; CDR3nt: TGTGCCAGCAGCCAGGGACAGAATAATTCACCCCTCCACTTT; CDR3aa: CASSQGQNNSPLHF
abundance: NA; d_gene: TRBD2; j_gene: TRBJ2-5; v_gene: TRBV29-1; CDR3nt: TGCAGCGTTGAAAAAGGGGACTATCCTCGGGAGACCCAGTACTTC; CDR3aa: CSVEKGDYPRETQYF
abundance: NA; d_gene: NA; j_gene: TRBJ2-7; v_gene: TRBV4-1; CDR3nt: TGCGCCAGCAGCCCTGAGGCGGGCGGTTCCTACGAGCAGTACTTC; CDR3aa: CASSPEAGGSYEQYF
abundance: once; d_gene: NA; j_gene: TRBJ1-2; v_gene: TRBV29-1; CDR3nt: TGCAGCGTTGTACGGGGCGACTATGGCTACACCTTC; CDR3aa: CSVVRGDYGYTF
abundance: few; d_gene: TRBD1; j_gene: TRBJ2-2; v_gene: TRBV2; CDR3nt: TGTGCCAGCAGTATGAGACAGGGGGCCGGGGAGCTGTTTTTT; CDR3aa: CASSMRQGAGELFF
abundance: NA; d_gene: TRBD1; j_gene: TRBJ2-7; v_gene: TRBV4-1; CDR3nt: TGCGCCAGCAGCCAGGCCCAGGGGGTTGCGCTCGAGCAGTACTTC; CDR3aa: CASSQAQGVALEQYF
abundance: NA; d_gene: TRBD1; j_gene: TRBJ1-1; v_gene: TRBV6-2/TRBV6-3; CDR3nt: TGTGCCAGCAGTTTCGGACAGGGGGCGGTAGCTTTCTTT; CDR3aa: CASSFGQGAVAFF
abundance: NA; d_gene: NA; j_gene: TRBJ2-1; v_gene: TRBV7-9; CDR3nt: TGTGCCAGCAGCTTAGCGGGAGGACCCCGACACAATGAGCAGTTCTTC; CDR3aa: CASSLAGGPRHNEQFF
abundance: NA; d_gene: NA; j_gene: TRBJ1-6; v_gene: TRBV7-2; CDR3nt: TGTGCCAGCAGCTCGGACAGTAATTCACCCCTCCACTTT; CDR3aa: CASSSDSNSPLHF
abundance: NA; d_gene: NA; j_gene: TRBJ2-1; v_gene: TRBV19; CDR3nt: TGTGCCAGTAGTATTCCCAGCGGGTACAATGAGCAGTTCTTC; CDR3aa: CASSIPSGYNEQFF
abundance: once; d_gene: TRBD1; j_gene: TRBJ2-5; v_gene: TRBV5-4; CDR3nt: TGTGCCAGCAGCCCACAGGACAGGGCGGGGGAGACCCAGTACTTC; CDR3aa: CASSPQDRAGETQYF
abundance: NA; d_gene: NA; j_gene: TRBJ1-1; v_gene: TRBV4-3; CDR3nt: TGCGCCAGCAGCCAAGCCCCGAACATGAACACTGAAGCTTTCTTT; CDR3aa: CASSQAPNMNTEAFF
abundance: NA; d_gene: TRBD1; j_gene: TRBJ1-1; v_gene: TRBV5-1; CDR3nt: TGCGCCAGCAGCGAACAGGGGGTCTACACTGAAGCTTTCTTT; CDR3aa: CASSEQGVYTEAFF
abundance: NA; d_gene: TRBD1; j_gene: TRBJ1-1; v_gene: TRBV19; CDR3nt: TGTGCCAGTACCATGACAGGGGGCACTGAAGCTTTCTTT; CDR3aa: CASTMTGGTEAFF
abundance: NA; d_gene: TRBD2; j_gene: TRBJ2-1; v_gene: TRBV7-3; CDR3nt: TGTGCCAGCAGCTCCGGGACTAGCGTCTACAATGAGCAGTTCTTC; CDR3aa: CASSSGTSVYNEQFF
abundance: NA; d_gene: NA; j_gene: TRBJ1-1; v_gene: TRBV27; CDR3nt: TGTGCCAGCAGTTTTACGATGAACACTGAAGCTTTCTTT; CDR3aa: CASSFTMNTEAFF
abundance: NA; d_gene: NA; j_gene: TRBJ1-5; v_gene: TRBV6-6; CDR3nt: TGTGCCAGCATGGAGGCATATAGCAATCAGCCCCAGCATTTT; CDR3aa: CASMEAYSNQPQHF
abundance: NA; d_gene: NA; j_gene: TRBJ2-5; v_gene: TRBV28; CDR3nt: TGTGCCAGCAGTCCCCCCAGCGGGTTAGGAACCCAGTACTTC; CDR3aa: CASSPPSGLGTQYF
abundance: NA; d_gene: NA; j_gene: TRBJ2-4; v_gene: TRBV6-5; CDR3nt: TGTGCCAGCAGTTCCTCTACCTTAGCCAAAAACATTCAGTACTTC; CDR3aa: CASSSSTLAKNIQYF
abundance: once; d_gene: NA; j_gene: TRBJ2-1; v_gene: TRBV6-5; CDR3nt: TGTGCCAGCACCCCCCTTTGGGAGCACAATGAGCAGTTCTTC; CDR3aa: CASTPLWEHNEQFF
abundance: few; d_gene: NA; j_gene: TRBJ2-5; v_gene: TRBV5-1; CDR3nt: TGCGCCAGCAGTGACGGGGACCACGGGGGGACCCAGTACTTC; CDR3aa: CASSDGDHGGTQYF
abundance: once; d_gene: NA; j_gene: TRBJ2-7; v_gene: TRBV18; CDR3nt: TGTGCCAGCTCACCGAGGCAGGGGAAAGGCTACGAGCAGTACTTC; CDR3aa: CASSPRQGKGYEQYF
abundance: NA; d_gene: NA; j_gene: TRBJ2-2; v_gene: TRBV6-5; CDR3nt: TGTGCCAGCATTGCGGGACAACGCACCGGGGAGCTGTTTTTT; CDR3aa: CASIAGQRTGELFF
abundance: NA; d_gene: TRBD1; j_gene: TRBJ1-1; v_gene: TRBV3-1/TRBV3-2; CDR3nt: TGTGCCAGCAGCCAAGGGACAGGATACACTGAAGCTTTCTTT; CDR3aa: CASSQGTGYTEAFF